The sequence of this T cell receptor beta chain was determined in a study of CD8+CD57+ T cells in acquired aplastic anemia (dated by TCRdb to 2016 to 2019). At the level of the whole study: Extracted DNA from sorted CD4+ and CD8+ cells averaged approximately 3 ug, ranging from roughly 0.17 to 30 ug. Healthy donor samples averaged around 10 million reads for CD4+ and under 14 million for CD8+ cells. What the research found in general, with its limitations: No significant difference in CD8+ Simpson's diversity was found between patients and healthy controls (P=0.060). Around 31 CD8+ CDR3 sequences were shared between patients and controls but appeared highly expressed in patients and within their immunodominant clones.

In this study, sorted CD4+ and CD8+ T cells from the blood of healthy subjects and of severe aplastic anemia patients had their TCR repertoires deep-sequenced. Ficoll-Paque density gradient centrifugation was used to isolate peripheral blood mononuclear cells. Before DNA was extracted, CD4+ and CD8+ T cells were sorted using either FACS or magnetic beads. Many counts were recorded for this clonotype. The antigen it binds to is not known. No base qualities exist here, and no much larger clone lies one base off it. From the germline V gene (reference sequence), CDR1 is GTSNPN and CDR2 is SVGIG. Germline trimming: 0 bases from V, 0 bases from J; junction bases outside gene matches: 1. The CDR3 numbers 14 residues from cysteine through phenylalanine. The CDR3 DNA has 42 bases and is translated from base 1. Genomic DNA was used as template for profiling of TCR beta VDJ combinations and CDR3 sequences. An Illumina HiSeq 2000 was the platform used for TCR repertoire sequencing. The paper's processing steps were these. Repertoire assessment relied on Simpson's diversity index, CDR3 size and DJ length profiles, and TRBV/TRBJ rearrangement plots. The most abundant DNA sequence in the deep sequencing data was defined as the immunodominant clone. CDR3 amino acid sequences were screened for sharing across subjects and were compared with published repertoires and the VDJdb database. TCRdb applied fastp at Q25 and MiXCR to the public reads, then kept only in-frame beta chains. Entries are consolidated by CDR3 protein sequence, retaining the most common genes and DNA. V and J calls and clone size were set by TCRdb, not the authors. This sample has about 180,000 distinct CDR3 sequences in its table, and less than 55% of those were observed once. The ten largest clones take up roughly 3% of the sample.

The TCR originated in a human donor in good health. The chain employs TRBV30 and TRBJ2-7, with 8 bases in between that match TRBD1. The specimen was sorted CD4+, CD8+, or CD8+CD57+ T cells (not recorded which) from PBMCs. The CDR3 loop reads CAWSVDRGSYEQYF. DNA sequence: TGTGCCTGGAGTGTTGACAGGGGCTCCTACGAGCAGTACTTC.